One T cell receptor beta chain is described in this entry. The germline V gene encodes CDR1 LNHNV and CDR2 YYDKDF (reference sequence). J gave up 0 bases and V 2 bases, and 4 bases lay outside the gene matches. This CDR3 comprises 17 residues. The table came from immunoSEQ multiplex PCR; TCRdb's copy has only in-frame clones and leaves some out. This table holds 150,000 or so clones, about 87% found once. The data were taken from a study of blood T cell repertoires in COVID-19. The clonotype was recovered from a man over 45 with acute or convalescent COVID-19. The chain recombines TRBV15 with TRBJ2-3, with 11 bases identical to TRBD2. The sequenced sample was peripheral blood. CDR3 region: CATSRSRTSGSTDTQYF. The DNA for the CDR3 is TGTGCCACCAGCAGATCAAGGACTAGCGGGAGCACAGATACGCAGTATTTT.